Listed here are 23 T cell receptor beta chains from one sample, sequenced in a study of cytomegalovirus exposure and HLA in healthy donors. The primer mix had 60 Vbeta and 13 Jbeta primers. TCRdb's table, derived via immunoSEQ multiplex PCR, lists solely in-frame clones and lacks some. The data show 150,000 to 200,000 clones, roughly 84% seen once. Sequencing input: PBMCs. Receptors were obtained from a boy under 10 years old in good health and CMV-seronegative.

This chain joins TRBV5-6 and TRBJ2-1, with 10 bases matching TRBD2. The CDR3 has 15 amino acids. Germline CDR1 and CDR2: SGHDT and YYEEEE. Trimming at V came to 3 bases and at J to 4 bases, leaving 4 bases not matched to a gene. The CDR3 loop is CASSSGTSVYNEQFF. The CDR3 DNA reads as TGTGCCAGCAGCTCCGGGACTAGCGTATACAATGAGCAGTTCTTC.

This clone has a single count. This chain uses TRBV7-9 with TRBJ2-6, with D possibly TRBD1 on 6 matching bases. V gave up 4 bases and J gave up 0 bases, with 10 bases separating them. This CDR3 contains 16 residues. Germline-derived CDR1 and CDR2 are SEHNR and FQNEAQ (reference sequence). CDR3 sequence: CASSSSDSSGANVLTF. CDR3 coding DNA: TGTGCCAGCAGCTCTTCGGACAGCTCTGGGGCCAACGTCCTGACTTTC.

The J gene is TRBJ1-4, the V gene TRBV28, with a tentative D call TRBD1 (5 bases). The germline V and J ends were trimmed by 5 bases and 3 bases, with 16 bases remaining between them. Germline lookup yields CDR1 MDHEN and CDR2 SYDVKM. This CDR3 is built from 16 residues. This chain's CDR3 is CASSDGGEVSNEKLFF. The CDR3 nucleotides read TGTGCCAGCAGTGACGGGGGAGAAGTGTCTAATGAAAAACTGTTTTTT.

The chain carries TRBV29-1 and TRBJ1-2, with TRBD1 matching over 7 bases. The CDR3 has 14 residues. V dropped 4 bases and J dropped 0; count of bases not matched to a gene: 5. Looked up from germline, CDR1 is SQVTM and CDR2 is ANQGSEA. CDR3 bases: TGCAGCGTTGGGACCGGGACAGCTAACTATGGCTACACCTTC. It yields the protein CSVGTGTANYGYTF.

With regard to this clone: Other DNA variants within this sample encode the same CDR3. The CDR3 region has the DNA TGCGCCAGCAGCTTGGTGGCGGGAGGGTTATACGAGCAGTACTTC. As protein: CASSLVAGGLYEQYF. V usage is TRBV5-1 and J usage is TRBJ2-7; 9 bases are a match to TRBD2. V lost 0 bases to trimming and J lost 4 bases; unmatched junction nucleotides: 5. This CDR3 comprises 15 residues. Per the germline V gene, CDR1 is SGHRS and CDR2 is YFSETQ.

The rearrangement uses TRBV10-3 and TRBJ1-1; TRBD1 agrees at 9 bases. V lost 11 bases, J lost 1 base, and 8 bases stayed unmatched. This CDR3 comprises 14 residues. CDR1 and CDR2 from the germline V gene are ENHRY and SYGVKD. The CDR3 spells CAVAGTGSNTEAFF. CDR3 coding DNA: TGTGCCGTCGCCGGGACAGGGTCGAACACTGAAGCTTTCTTT.

The chain uses TRBV10-2 and TRBJ2-1, with 12 bases identical to TRBD2. Germline assignment: CDR1 WSHSY and CDR2 SAAADI. The CDR3 loop spans 15 amino acids. Trimming took 2 bases from V and 8 from J; bases not matched to a gene: 4. The CDR3 DNA is TGCGCCAGCAGTGAGGGACTAGCGGGAAGCGATGAGCAGTTCTTC. This codes for CASSEGLAGSDEQFF.

The chain couples TRBV15 to TRBJ2-7; D is possibly TRBD1 (6 bases). The CDR3 is 15 residues long. The ends were cut back, 2 bases at V and 3 bases at J, with 14 bases in the middle. CDR1 and CDR2 from the germline V gene are LNHNV and YYDKDF (reference sequence). CDR3 nucleotide sequence: TGTGCCACCAGCAGATCGAACAGGGACAACTACGAGCAGTACTTC. Protein: CATSRSNRDNYEQYF.

This chain joins TRBV5-1 and TRBJ2-3; D unresolved. This CDR3 spans 14 amino acids. Germline V CDR1 and CDR2: SGHRS, YFSETQ. The V end was cut by 5 bases, the J end by 4 bases, with 14 bases between. The CDR3 loop reads CASRSAPTPDTQYF. The DNA of the CDR3 is TGCGCCAGCAGGAGCGCACCTACCCCAGATACGCAGTATTTT. Full variable domain (remainder filled in from reference TRBV5-1 and TRBJ2-3): KAGVTQTPRYLIKTRGQQVTLSCSPISGHRSVSWYQQTPGQGLQFLFEYFSETQRNKGNFPGRFSGRQFSNSRSEMNVSTLELGDSALYLCASRSAPTPDTQYFGPGTRLTVL.

The chain combines TRBV18 with TRBJ2-7, with TRBD1 matching 7 bases. The junction had 5 bases not matched to a gene; V was cut back by 3 bases and J by 0 bases. The CDR3 runs to 15 residues. The germline V gene encodes CDR1 KGHSH and CDR2 LQKENI. The chain's CDR3 is CASSPGQALSYEQYF. The DNA for the CDR3 is TGTGCCAGCTCACCCGGACAGGCCCTCTCCTACGAGCAGTACTTC. The full variable domain, rest sourced from reference TRBV18 and TRBJ2-7, is NAGVMQNPRHLVRRRGQEARLRCSPMKGHSHVYWYRQLPEEGLKFMVYLQKENIIDESGMPKERFSAEFPKEGPSILRIQQVVRGDSAAYFCASSPGQALSYEQYFGPGTRLTVT.

The CDR3 loop is CASSLDRRNYGYTF. The CDR3 coding sequence is TGTGCCAGCAGCCTTGACAGGAGAAACTATGGCTACACCTTC. V usage is TRBV5-4 and J usage is TRBJ1-2, with D possibly TRBD1 on 6 matching bases. Per germline, CDR1 SGHNT and CDR2 YYREEE (reference sequence). Trimming pared 4 bases from V and 2 bases from J, leaving 12 bases between. The CDR3 spans 14 residues.

The V and J genes are TRBV7-8 and TRBJ2-1; D perhaps matches TRBD2 (6 bases). This CDR3 is built from 16 residues. V was trimmed by 6 bases and J by 0 bases, leaving 15 bases between them. CDR1 is SGHVS and CDR2 is FQNEAQ in the germline V gene. CDR3 region: CASSLYVGGSYNEQFF. The CDR3 DNA is TGTGCCAGCAGTCTATACGTGGGGGGCTCCTACAATGAGCAGTTCTTC.

V is TRBV10-3 and J is TRBJ1-4, with 7 bases identical to TRBD1. Germline trimming cut 2 bases from V and 0 bases from J; bases unmatched to any gene: 3. The CDR3 extends over 16 amino acids. From germline, CDR1 is ENHRY and CDR2 SYGVKD. The CDR3 here is CAISEGQVTTNEKLFF. The CDR3, as DNA: TGTGCCATCAGTGAGGGACAGGTGACAACTAATGAAAAACTGTTTTTT.

This chain uses TRBV20-1 with TRBJ2-3, with no clear D. Germline V gives CDR1 DFQATT, CDR2 SNEGSKA (reference sequence). Between the trimmed V and J ends, which lost 3 bases and 6 bases, there was a span of 4 bases. The CDR3 is made up of 10 amino acids. DNA of the CDR3: TGCAGTGCTAGCTTGGATACGCAGTATTTT. Encoded protein: CSASLDTQYF.

This chain links TRBV29-1 with TRBJ1-1, with D possibly TRBD1 on 5 matching bases. CDR1 is SQVTM and CDR2 is ANQGSEA in the germline V gene. The ends were cut back, 2 bases at V and 6 bases at J, with 13 bases in the middle. This CDR3 comprises 13 residues. CDR3 coding DNA: TGCAGCGTTGAATCGGGGGGTAATTCTGAAGCTTTCTTT. It specifies CSVESGGNSEAFF.

This clone has only a few counts. The DNA of the CDR3 is TGCGCCAGCATGTGGGGGACAGGGGATGGGAATGAGCAGTTCTTC. Protein: CASMWGTGDGNEQFF. The genes are TRBV4-1 and TRBJ2-1, with TRBD1 matching over 10 bases. The CDR3 extends over 15 amino acids. Germline loops: CDR1 MGHRA, CDR2 YSYEKL. V lost 7 bases and J lost 7; bases outside the gene matches: 10.

This chain connects TRBV29-1 to TRBJ2-7; 10 bases map to TRBD2. The V gene end was trimmed by 0 bases and the J gene end by 2 bases; junction bases not matched to a gene: 4. The CDR3 runs 15 residues. Germline CDR1 and CDR2: SQVTM and ANQGSEA. CDR3 DNA sequence: TGCAGCGTTGAAGATGACCTAGCGGGAGCCTACGAGCAGTACTTC. This sequence encodes CSVEDDLAGAYEQYF.

The V gene is TRBV11-1, the J gene TRBJ2-3, with a tentative D call TRBD1 (5 bases). Trimming took off 1 base at V and 5 bases at J, with 10 bases between the two ends. The CDR3 runs 14 residues. Per germline, CDR1 SGHAT and CDR2 FQDESV (reference sequence). CDR3 DNA: TGTGCCAGCAGCTTAGAGGCAGGGAAAGATACGCAGTATTTT. Amino acid sequence: CASSLEAGKDTQYF.

This clone occurred once. This chain connects TRBV10-3 to TRBJ2-2; D may be TRBD1 (6 bases). Deletions cut 2 bases from V and 0 bases from J, with 16 bases between. The CDR3 is 18 amino acids. Germline V lookup: CDR1 ENHRY, CDR2 SYGVKD. The CDR3 reads CAISETLLGQSNTGELFF. As DNA, the CDR3 is TGTGCCATCAGTGAGACGCTGCTAGGACAGTCGAACACCGGGGAGCTGTTTTTT.

CDR3 protein: CASSSTSYEQYF. CDR3 nucleotide sequence: TGTGCCAGCAGTTCCACCAGTTACGAGCAGTACTTC. V is TRBV27 and J is TRBJ2-7; D remains ambiguous. CDR3 length: 12 residues. CDR1 is MNHEY, CDR2 SMNVEV, per germline (reference sequence). Deletions cut 4 bases from V and 4 bases from J, with 8 bases between.

This clone has just one count. A read error may account for a junction end that differs from germline. J is TRBJ1-1 and V is TRBV28, with D maybe TRBD1 (5 bases). Germline V gene data show CDR1 as MDHEN and CDR2 as SYDVKM. This CDR3 has 14 residues. CDR3 residues: CASSLGSRGSGEMF. CDR3 DNA: TGTGCCAGCAGTTTGGGGAGCCGGGGCTCGGGAGAAATGTTT.

The chain recombines TRBV25-1 with TRBJ1-1; D is unclear. V lost 1 base, J lost 4 bases, and 10 bases lay in between. Germline V CDR1 and CDR2: MGHDK, SYGVNS. CDR3 length equals 14 residues. The CDR3 nucleotides are TGTGCCAGCAGTGAATCATTCCGGGGCACTGAAGCTTTCTTT. Translated: CASSESFRGTEAFF.

V and J are TRBV6-6 and TRBJ1-2, with a weak D call TRBD1 (6 bases). CDR3 length: 13 amino acids. CDR1 and CDR2 from the germline V gene are MNHNY and SVGAGI (reference sequence). Trimming removed 8 bases at V and 3 bases at J, with 13 bases between. As DNA, the CDR3 is TGTGCCAGCTGCAGGGGAGAAGACTATGGCTACACCTTC. Its translation is CASCRGEDYGYTF.